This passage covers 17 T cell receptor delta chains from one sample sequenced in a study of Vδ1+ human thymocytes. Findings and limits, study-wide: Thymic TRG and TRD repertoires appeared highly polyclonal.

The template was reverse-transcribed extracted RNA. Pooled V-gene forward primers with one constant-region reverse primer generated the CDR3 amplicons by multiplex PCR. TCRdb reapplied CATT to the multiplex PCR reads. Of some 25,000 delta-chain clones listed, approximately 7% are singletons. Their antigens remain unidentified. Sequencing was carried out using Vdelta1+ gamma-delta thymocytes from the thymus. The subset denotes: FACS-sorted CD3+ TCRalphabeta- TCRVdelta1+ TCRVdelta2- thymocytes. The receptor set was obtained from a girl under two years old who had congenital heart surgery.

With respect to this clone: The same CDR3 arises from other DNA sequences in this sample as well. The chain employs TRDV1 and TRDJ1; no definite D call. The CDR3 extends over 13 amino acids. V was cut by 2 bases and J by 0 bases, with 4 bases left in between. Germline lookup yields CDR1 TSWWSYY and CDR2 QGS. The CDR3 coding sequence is TGTGCTCTTGGGGAAAGGTACACCGATAAACTCATCTTT. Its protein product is CALGERYTDKLIF.

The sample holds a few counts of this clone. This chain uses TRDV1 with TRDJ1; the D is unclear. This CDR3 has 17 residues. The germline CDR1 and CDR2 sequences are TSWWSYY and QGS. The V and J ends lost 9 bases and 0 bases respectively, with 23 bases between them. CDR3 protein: CALHSLVRGTYTDKLIF. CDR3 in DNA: TGTGCTCTCCACTCCCTCGTTCGGGGTACCTACACCGATAAACTCATCTTT.

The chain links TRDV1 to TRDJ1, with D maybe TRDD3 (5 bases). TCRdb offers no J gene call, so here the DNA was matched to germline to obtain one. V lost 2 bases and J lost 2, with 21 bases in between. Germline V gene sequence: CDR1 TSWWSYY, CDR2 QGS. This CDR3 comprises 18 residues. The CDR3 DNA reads TGTGCTCTTGGGGAATTTAGTCCCTGGGCTTGGATTACCGATAAACTCATCTTT. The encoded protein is CALGEFSPWAWITDKLIF.

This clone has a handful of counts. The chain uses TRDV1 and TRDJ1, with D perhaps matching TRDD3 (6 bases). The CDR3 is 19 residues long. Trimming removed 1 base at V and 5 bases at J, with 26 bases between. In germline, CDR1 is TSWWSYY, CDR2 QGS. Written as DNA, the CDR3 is TGTGCTCTTGGGGAACGGCCCCTTGGGGACTCGGGGGGACAAGATAAACTCATCTTT. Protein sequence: CALGERPLGDSGGQDKLIF.

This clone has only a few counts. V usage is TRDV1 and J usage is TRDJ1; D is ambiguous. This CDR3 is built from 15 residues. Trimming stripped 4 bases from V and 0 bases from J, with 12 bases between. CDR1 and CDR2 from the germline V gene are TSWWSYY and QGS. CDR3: CALGAPLPDTDKLIF. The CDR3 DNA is TGTGCTCTTGGGGCCCCTCTCCCTGACACCGATAAACTCATCTTT.

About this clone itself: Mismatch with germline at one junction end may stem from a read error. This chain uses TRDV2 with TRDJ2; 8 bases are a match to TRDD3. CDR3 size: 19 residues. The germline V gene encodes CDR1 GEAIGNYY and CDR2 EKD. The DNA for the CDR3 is TGTGCCTGTGACACCGGTGGGTACTGGGGGGCCCTCCCGACAGTACAACTCTTCTTT. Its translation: CACDTGGYWGALPTVQLFF.

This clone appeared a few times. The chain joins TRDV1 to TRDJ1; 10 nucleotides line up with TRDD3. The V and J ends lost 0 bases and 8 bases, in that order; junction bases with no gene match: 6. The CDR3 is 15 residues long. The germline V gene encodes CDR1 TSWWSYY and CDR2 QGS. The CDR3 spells CALGELGLGDVKLIF. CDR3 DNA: TGTGCTCTTGGGGAACTCGGACTGGGGGATGTGAAACTCATCTTT.

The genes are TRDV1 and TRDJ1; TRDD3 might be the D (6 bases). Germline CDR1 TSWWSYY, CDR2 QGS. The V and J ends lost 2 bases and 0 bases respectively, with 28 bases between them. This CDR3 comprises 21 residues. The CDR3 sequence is CALGEELGTASLGPYTDKLIF. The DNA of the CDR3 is TGTGCTCTTGGGGAAGAACTCGGGACCGCATCACTGGGACCGTACACCGATAAACTCATCTTT.

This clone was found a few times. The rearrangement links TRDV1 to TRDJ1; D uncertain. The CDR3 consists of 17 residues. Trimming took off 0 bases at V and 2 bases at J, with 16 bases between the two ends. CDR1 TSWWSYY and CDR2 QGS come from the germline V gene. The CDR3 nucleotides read TGTGCTCTTGGGGAACTGAAAATTGGCCTGCTTACCGATAAACTCATCTTT. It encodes CALGELKIGLLTDKLIF.

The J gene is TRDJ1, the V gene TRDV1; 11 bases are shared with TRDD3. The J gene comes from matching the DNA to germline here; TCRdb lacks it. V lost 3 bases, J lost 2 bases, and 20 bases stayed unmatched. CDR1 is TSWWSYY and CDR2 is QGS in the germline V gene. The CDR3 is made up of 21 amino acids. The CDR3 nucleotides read TGTGCTCTTGGGGATGCCCCTAAACCCCGACTGGGGGATAAGAGGACCGATAAACTCATCTTT. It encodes CALGDAPKPRLGDKRTDKLIF.

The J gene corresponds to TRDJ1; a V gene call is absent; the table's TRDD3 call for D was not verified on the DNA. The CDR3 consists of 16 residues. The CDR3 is CALGKPPGDVTDKLIF. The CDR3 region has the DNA TGTGCTCTTGGGAAACCCCCTGGGGATGTCACCGATAAACTCATCTTT.

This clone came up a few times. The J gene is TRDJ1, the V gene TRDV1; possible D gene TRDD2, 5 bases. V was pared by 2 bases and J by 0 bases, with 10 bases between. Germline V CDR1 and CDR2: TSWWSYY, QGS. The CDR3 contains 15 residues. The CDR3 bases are TGTGCTCTTGGGGAAAGGTCCCTACACACCGATAAACTCATCTTT. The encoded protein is CALGERSLHTDKLIF.

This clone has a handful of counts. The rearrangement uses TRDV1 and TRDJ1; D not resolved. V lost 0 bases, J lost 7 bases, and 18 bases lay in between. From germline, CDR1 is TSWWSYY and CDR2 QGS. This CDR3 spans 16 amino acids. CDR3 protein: CALGELRLRGSPKLIF. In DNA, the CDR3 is TGTGCTCTTGGGGAACTACGACTGCGAGGGAGTCCTAAACTCATCTTT.

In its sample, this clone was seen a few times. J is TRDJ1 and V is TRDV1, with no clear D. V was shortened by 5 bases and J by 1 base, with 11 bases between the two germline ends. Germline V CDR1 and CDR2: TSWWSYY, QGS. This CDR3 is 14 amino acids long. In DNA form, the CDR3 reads TGTGCTCTTGGGACCTGCTGTAGCACCGATAAACTCATCTTT. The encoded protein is CALGTCCSTDKLIF.

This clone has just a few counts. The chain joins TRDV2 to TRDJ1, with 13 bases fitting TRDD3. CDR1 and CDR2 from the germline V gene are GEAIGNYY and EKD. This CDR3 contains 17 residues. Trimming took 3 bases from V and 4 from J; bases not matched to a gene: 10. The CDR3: CACDSEYWGIRSDKLIF. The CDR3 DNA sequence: TGTGCCTGTGACTCCGAGTACTGGGGGATACGGAGCGATAAACTCATCTTT.

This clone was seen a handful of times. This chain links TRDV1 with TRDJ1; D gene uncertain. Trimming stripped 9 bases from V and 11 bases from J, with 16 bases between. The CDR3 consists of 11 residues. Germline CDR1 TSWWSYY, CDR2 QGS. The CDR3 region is CALSLRRELIF. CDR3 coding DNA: TGTGCTCTCTCACTAAGGCGGGAGCTCATCTTT.

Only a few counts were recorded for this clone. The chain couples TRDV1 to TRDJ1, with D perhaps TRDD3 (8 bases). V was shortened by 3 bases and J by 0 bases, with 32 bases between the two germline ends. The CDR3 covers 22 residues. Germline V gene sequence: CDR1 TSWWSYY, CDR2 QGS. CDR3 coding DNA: TGTGCTCTTGGGGAGGCTTCCTTCCTGGGTTGGGGGATTTATAGAAACACCGATAAACTCATCTTT. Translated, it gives CALGEASFLGWGIYRNTDKLIF.